Given below is one T cell receptor beta chain in context. Its target is unknown. This sample is part of a study of CD8 T cells in ankylosing spondylitis. Study-level points and caveats: Within ankylosing spondylitis blood, a TCR beta motif made up of under 10 highly homologous variants appeared to be characteristic. Prior literature has documented some motif variants in synovial fluid and blood from reactive arthritis.

TCRdb independently ran MiXCR on the 5' RACE reads; one entry per CDR3 protein. The sample records around 91,000 distinct CDR3 sequences, just under 9% being singletons. Sequencing used blood, either unsorted or a sorted T cell fraction (not recorded which). The TCR was taken from a male donor with ankylosing spondylitis.

CDR3 region: CASKITGHQPQHF. Here the CDR3 DNA reads TGTGCCAGTAAAATAACAGGGCACCAGCCCCAGCATTTT. The chain couples TRBV19 to TRBJ1-5; perhaps TRBD1 as D (6 bases). CDR1 LNHDA and CDR2 SQIVND come from the germline V gene (reference sequence). This CDR3 spans 13 amino acids. The V end lost 7 bases, the J end lost 7 bases, and 14 bases lay between the germline ends.